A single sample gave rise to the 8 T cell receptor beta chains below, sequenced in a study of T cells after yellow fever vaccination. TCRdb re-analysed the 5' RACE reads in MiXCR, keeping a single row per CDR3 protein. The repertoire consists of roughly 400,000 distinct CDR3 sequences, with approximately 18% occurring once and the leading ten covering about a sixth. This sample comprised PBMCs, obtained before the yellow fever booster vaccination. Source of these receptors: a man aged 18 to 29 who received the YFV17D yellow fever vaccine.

The CDR3 protein is CASSLDRGREKLFF. The CDR3 DNA reads as TGTGCCAGCAGCCTGGACAGGGGGCGTGAAAAACTGTTTTTT. This sequence joins TRBV7-9 and TRBJ1-4; the match to TRBD1 covers 11 bases. The CDR3 consists of 14 residues. Trimming at V came to 5 bases and at J to 7 bases, leaving 3 bases not matched to a gene. Germline V gene sequence: CDR1 SEHNR, CDR2 FQNEAQ (reference sequence). The full variable domain, in which reference TRBV7-9 and TRBJ1-4 provide the parts outside the CDR3, is DTGVSQNPRHKITKRGQNVTFRCDPISEHNRLYWYRQTLGQGPEFLTYFQNEAQLEKSRLLSDRFSAERPKGSFSTLEIQRTEQGDSAMYLCASSLDRGREKLFFGSGTQLSVL.

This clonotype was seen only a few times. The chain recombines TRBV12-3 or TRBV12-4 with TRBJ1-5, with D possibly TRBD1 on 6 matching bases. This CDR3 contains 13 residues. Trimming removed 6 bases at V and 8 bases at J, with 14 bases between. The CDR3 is CASSHQGREPQHF. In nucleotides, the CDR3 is TGTGCCAGCAGCCACCAGGGGAGAGAGCCCCAGCATTTT.

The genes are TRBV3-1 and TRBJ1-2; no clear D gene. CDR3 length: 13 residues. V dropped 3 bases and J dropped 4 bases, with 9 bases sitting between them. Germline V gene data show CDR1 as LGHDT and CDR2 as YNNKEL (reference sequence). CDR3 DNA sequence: TGTGCCAGCAGCCAGGGCGTGGGCTATGGCTACACCTTC. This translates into CASSQGVGYGYTF.

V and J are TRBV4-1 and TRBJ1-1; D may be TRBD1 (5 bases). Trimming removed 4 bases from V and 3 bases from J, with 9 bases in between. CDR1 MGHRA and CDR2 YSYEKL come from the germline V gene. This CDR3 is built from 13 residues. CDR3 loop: CASSRQIDTEAFF. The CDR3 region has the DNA TGCGCCAGCAGCCGACAGATAGACACTGAAGCTTTCTTT.

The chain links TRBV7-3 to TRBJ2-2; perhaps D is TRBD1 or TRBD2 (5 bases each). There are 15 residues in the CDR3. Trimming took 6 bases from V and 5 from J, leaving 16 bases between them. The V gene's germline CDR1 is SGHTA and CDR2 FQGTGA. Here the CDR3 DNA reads TGTGCCAGCAGTTCCTACGGCAGGGAGACCGGGGAGCTGTTTTTT. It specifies CASSSYGRETGELFF.

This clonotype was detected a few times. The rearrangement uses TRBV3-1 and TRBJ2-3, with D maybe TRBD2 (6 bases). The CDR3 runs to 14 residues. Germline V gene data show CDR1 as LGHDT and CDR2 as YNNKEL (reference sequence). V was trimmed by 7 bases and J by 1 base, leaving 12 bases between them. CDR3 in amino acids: CASIHGGGTDTQYF. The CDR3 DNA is TGTGCCAGCATCCATGGAGGGGGCACAGATACGCAGTATTTT.

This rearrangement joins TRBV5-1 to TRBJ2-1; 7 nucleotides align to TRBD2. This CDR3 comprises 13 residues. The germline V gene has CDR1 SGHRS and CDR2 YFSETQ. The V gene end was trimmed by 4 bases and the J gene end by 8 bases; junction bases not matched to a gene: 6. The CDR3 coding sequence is TGCGCCAGCAGCCGAGGTGCGGGGGATGAGCAGTTCTTC. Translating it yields CASSRGAGDEQFF.

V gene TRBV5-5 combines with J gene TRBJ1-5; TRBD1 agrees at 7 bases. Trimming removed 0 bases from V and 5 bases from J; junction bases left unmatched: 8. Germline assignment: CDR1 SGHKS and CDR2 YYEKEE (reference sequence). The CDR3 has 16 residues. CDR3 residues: CASSLGQTGVDQPQHF. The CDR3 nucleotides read TGTGCCAGCAGCTTGGGACAAACAGGGGTGGATCAGCCCCAGCATTTT. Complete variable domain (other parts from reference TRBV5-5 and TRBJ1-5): DAGVTQSPTHLIKTRGQQVTLRCSPISGHKSVSWYQQVLGQGPQFIFQYYEKEERGRGNFPDRFSARQFPNYSSELNVNALLLGDSALYLCASSLGQTGVDQPQHFGDGTRLSIL.